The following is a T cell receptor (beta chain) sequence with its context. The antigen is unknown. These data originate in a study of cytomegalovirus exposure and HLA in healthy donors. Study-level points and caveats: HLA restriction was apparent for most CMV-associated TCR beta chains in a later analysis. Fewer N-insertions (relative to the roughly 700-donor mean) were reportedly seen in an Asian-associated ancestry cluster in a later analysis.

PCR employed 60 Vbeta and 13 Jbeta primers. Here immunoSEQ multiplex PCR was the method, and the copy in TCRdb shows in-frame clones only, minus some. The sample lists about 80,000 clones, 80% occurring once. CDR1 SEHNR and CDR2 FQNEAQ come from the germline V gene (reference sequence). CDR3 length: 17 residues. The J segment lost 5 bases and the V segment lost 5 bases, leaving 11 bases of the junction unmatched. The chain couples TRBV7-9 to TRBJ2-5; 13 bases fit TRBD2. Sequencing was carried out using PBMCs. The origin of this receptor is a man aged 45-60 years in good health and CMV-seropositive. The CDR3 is CASSRGLAGVRWETQYF. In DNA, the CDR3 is TGTGCCAGCAGCCGCGGACTAGCGGGAGTTCGGTGGGAGACCCAGTACTTC. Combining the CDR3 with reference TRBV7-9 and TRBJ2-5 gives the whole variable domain DTGVSQNPRHKITKRGQNVTFRCDPISEHNRLYWYRQTLGQGPEFLTYFQNEAQLEKSRLLSDRFSAERPKGSFSTLEIQRTEQGDSAMYLCASSRGLAGVRWETQYFGPGTRLLVL.